A selection of T cell receptor beta chains follows, all from one sample in a study of OX40 agonist ivuxolimab in advanced cancers. The assay was immunoSEQ multiplex PCR, and TCRdb's table has in-frame clones only and misses some. Here the sample spans almost 70,000 clones, roughly 90% being singletons. This sample comprised CD4+ or CD8+ T cells sorted from blood, obtained in a trial of the OX40 agonist ivuxolimab. Receptors originate from an adult with an advanced solid tumor such as melanoma, head and neck, liver or kidney cancer. The CDR3 runs from the conserved cysteine through the conserved F or W. The order of the fields is V gene, D gene, J gene, clone size, CDR3 DNA, CDR3 protein. D genes are given only for firm matches. Only some rows state a clone size, as once, few, many or a class for expanded clones.

v_gene: TRBV7-9; d_gene: -; j_gene: TRBJ1-1; abundance: -; CDR3nt: TGTGCCAGCAGCTTGACACGTTGGAACACTGAAGCTTTCTTT; CDR3aa: CASSLTRWNTEAFF
v_gene: TRBV7-2; d_gene: TRBD1; j_gene: TRBJ2-3; abundance: -; CDR3nt: TGTGCCAGCAGTCTTACAGGGGCAGATACGCAGTATTTT; CDR3aa: CASSLTGADTQYF
v_gene: TRBV28; d_gene: -; j_gene: TRBJ1-1; abundance: -; CDR3nt: TGTGCCAGCAGTTTAAGAGACACTGAAGCTTTCTTT; CDR3aa: CASSLRDTEAFF
v_gene: TRBV28; d_gene: -; j_gene: TRBJ2-5; abundance: -; CDR3nt: TGTGCCAGCAGCCCTGAAGCCTTGGAGACCCAGTACTTC; CDR3aa: CASSPEALETQYF
v_gene: TRBV5-1; d_gene: -; j_gene: TRBJ1-1; abundance: -; CDR3nt: TGCGCCAGCAGCTGGGGAGGGGACTTCCCTGAAGCTTTCTTT; CDR3aa: CASSWGGDFPEAFF
v_gene: TRBV5-1; d_gene: -; j_gene: TRBJ2-6; abundance: -; CDR3nt: TGCGCCAGCTCAATGACCGGGACTGTAAGCTCTGGGGCCAACGTCCTGACTTTC; CDR3aa: CASSMTGTVSSGANVLTF
v_gene: TRBV9; d_gene: -; j_gene: TRBJ2-7; abundance: -; CDR3nt: TGTGCCAGCAGCGTAGATTCTGGGTCTACCCACTACGAGCAGTACTTC; CDR3aa: CASSVDSGSTHYEQYF
v_gene: TRBV11-2; d_gene: -; j_gene: TRBJ1-6; abundance: -; CDR3nt: TGTGCCAGCAGCTTCCAGAGGTCCTATAATTCACCCCTCCACTTT; CDR3aa: CASSFQRSYNSPLHF
v_gene: TRBV10-3; d_gene: -; j_gene: TRBJ1-1; abundance: -; CDR3nt: TGTGCCATCAATGTATCGGGGAACACTGAAGCTTTCTTT; CDR3aa: CAINVSGNTEAFF
v_gene: TRBV7-2; d_gene: -; j_gene: TRBJ2-1; abundance: -; CDR3nt: TGTGCCAGCAGCTTATCCGGGACACAAGGGGGGCAGTTCTTC; CDR3aa: CASSLSGTQGGQFF
v_gene: TRBV5-1; d_gene: TRBD2; j_gene: TRBJ2-1; abundance: -; CDR3nt: TGCGCCAGCAGCTTGCTAGCGGAAAGCTCCTACAATGAGCAGTTCTTC; CDR3aa: CASSLLAESSYNEQFF
v_gene: TRBV9; d_gene: TRBD1; j_gene: TRBJ2-7; abundance: -; CDR3nt: TGTGCCAGCAGCGTAGGGACAGGGATGCGGTACGAGCAGTACTTC; CDR3aa: CASSVGTGMRYEQYF
v_gene: TRBV5-1; d_gene: TRBD2; j_gene: TRBJ2-5; abundance: -; CDR3nt: TGCGCCAGCAGCTTTCTAGCGGGGGGGCAAGAGACCCAGTACTTC; CDR3aa: CASSFLAGGQETQYF
v_gene: TRBV28; d_gene: -; j_gene: TRBJ1-2; abundance: -; CDR3nt: TGTGCCAGCAGTGCCAGGTCCGGCTACACCTTC; CDR3aa: CASSARSGYTF
v_gene: TRBV19; d_gene: -; j_gene: TRBJ2-1; abundance: -; CDR3nt: TGTGCCAGTAGTAGACAGAGTTACAATGAGCAGTTCTTC; CDR3aa: CASSRQSYNEQFF
v_gene: TRBV4-3; d_gene: TRBD1; j_gene: TRBJ2-7; abundance: few; CDR3nt: TGCGCCAGCAGCCAGCAAGACAGGGCCTACGATGAGCAGTACTTC; CDR3aa: CASSQQDRAYDEQYF
v_gene: TRBV25-1; d_gene: TRBD1; j_gene: TRBJ1-2; abundance: -; CDR3nt: TGTGCCAGCAGTATACCGGGACAGGGCCGATACACCTTC; CDR3aa: CASSIPGQGRYTF
v_gene: TRBV7-2; d_gene: -; j_gene: TRBJ1-2; abundance: -; CDR3nt: TGTGCCAGCAGCTTGGCCAGGAGGATGGATGGCTACACCTTC; CDR3aa: CASSLARRMDGYTF
v_gene: TRBV11-3; d_gene: -; j_gene: TRBJ2-7; abundance: -; CDR3nt: TGTGCCAGCAGCTTAGTGACCGGGGAGAATTACTTC; CDR3aa: CASSLVTGENYF
v_gene: TRBV7-2; d_gene: -; j_gene: TRBJ2-1; abundance: -; CDR3nt: TGTGCCAGCAGCCCCGGGGGCAATGAGCAGTTCTTC; CDR3aa: CASSPGGNEQFF
v_gene: TRBV4-3; d_gene: -; j_gene: TRBJ1-3; abundance: -; CDR3nt: TGCGCCAGCAGCCAAGGAGGCCGAAATACGTTCGGAAACACCATATATTTT; CDR3aa: CASSQGGRNTFGNTIYF
v_gene: TRBV7-3; d_gene: -; j_gene: TRBJ1-2; abundance: -; CDR3nt: TGTGCCAGCAGCTTAGGAACCTCGATCACCTTC; CDR3aa: CASSLGTSITF
v_gene: TRBV29-1; d_gene: -; j_gene: TRBJ2-1; abundance: -; CDR3nt: TGCAGCGTTGGTCCGAGGGGGTTCCATGAGCAGTTCTTC; CDR3aa: CSVGPRGFHEQFF
v_gene: TRBV30; d_gene: -; j_gene: TRBJ1-3; abundance: -; CDR3nt: TGTGCCTGGAGTGAGGACGGAAACACCATATATTTT; CDR3aa: CAWSEDGNTIYF
v_gene: TRBV11-3; d_gene: -; j_gene: TRBJ2-3; abundance: -; CDR3nt: TGTGCCAGCAGCTTTAGGGGGGGAAGGGGCACAGATACGCAGTATTTT; CDR3aa: CASSFRGGRGTDTQYF